This T cell receptor beta chain was sequenced during a study of cytomegalovirus exposure and HLA in healthy donors. Study-wide results and limits: Segments of the TCR beta V type were, in most cases, productive about 90% or about 30% of the time in an earlier analysis. CMV serostatus alone was available as immune exposure information.

CDR3 length: 16 amino acids. V gave up 0 bases and J gave up 6 bases; unmatched junction bases: 8. The germline V gene has CDR1 SGDLS and CDR2 YYNGEE. Remarks on this clone: What it binds is not known.

Use of 60 Vbeta and 13 Jbeta primers characterized the PCR. Sequenced by immunoSEQ multiplex PCR; TCRdb stores in-frame clones only, minus some. This sample has 200,000 to 250,000 clones; approximately 84% occur once, and the top ten carry more than 0.45%. The rearrangement joins TRBV9 to TRBJ2-2, with 7 bases fitting TRBD1. This TCR was sampled from a woman in her thirties or forties in good health and CMV-seronegative. The source material was PBMCs. The CDR3 DNA follows: TGTGCCAGCAGCGTAGCGGCCGACAGGGCCTCCGGGGAGCTGTTTTTT. Its protein product is CASSVAADRASGELFF. Full variable domain (rest looked up from reference TRBV9 and TRBJ2-2): DSGVTQTPKHLITATGQRVTLRCSPRSGDLSVYWYQQSLDQGLQFLIQYYNGEERAKGNILERFSAQQFPDLHSELNLSSLELGDSALYFCASSVAADRASGELFFGEGSRLTVL.